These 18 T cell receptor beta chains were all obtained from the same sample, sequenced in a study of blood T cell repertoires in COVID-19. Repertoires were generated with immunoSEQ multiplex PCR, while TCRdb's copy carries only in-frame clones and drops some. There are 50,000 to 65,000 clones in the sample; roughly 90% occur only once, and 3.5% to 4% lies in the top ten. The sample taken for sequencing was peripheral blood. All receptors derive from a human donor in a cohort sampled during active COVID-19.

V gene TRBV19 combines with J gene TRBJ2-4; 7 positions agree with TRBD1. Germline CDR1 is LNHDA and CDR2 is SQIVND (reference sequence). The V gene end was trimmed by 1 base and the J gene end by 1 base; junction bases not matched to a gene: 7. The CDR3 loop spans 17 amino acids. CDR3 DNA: TGTGCCAGTAGTATAGGAGGAGACAGGGAGGCCAAAAACATTCAGTACTTC. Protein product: CASSIGGDREAKNIQYF.

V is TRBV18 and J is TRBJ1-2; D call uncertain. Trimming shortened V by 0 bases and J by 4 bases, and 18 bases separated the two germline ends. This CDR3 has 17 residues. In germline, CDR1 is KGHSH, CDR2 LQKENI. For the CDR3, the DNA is TGTGCCAGCTCACCACCTAAATCCGAAACTTTTCGCTATGGCTACACCTTC. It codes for CASSPPKSETFRYGYTF.

Here the CDR3 DNA reads TGCGCCAGCAGCTTGGAAAAGGGACTGGCGGGGGATCGTGAGACCCAGTACTTC. Its protein is CASSLEKGLAGDRETQYF. J is TRBJ2-5 and V is TRBV5-1, with TRBD2 matching over 7 bases. The CDR3 is 18 amino acids. J lost 5 bases, V lost 0 bases, and 16 bases had no gene match. CDR1 SGHRS and CDR2 YFSETQ come from the germline V gene.

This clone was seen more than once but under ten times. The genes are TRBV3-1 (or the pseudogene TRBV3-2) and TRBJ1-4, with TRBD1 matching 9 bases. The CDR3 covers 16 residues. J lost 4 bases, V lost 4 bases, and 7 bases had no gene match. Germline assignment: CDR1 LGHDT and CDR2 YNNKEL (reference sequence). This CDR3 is CASSLPGTGYNEKLFF. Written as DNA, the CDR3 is TGTGCCAGCAGCCTACCCGGGACAGGGTATAATGAAAAACTGTTTTTT.

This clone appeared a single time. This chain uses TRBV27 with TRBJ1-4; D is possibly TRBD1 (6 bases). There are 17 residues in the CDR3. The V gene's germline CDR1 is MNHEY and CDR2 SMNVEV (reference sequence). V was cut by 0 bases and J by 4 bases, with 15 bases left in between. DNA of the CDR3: TGTGCCAGCAGTTTATCTTCATCTTGGGACATTAATGAAAAACTGTTTTTT. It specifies CASSLSSSWDINEKLFF.

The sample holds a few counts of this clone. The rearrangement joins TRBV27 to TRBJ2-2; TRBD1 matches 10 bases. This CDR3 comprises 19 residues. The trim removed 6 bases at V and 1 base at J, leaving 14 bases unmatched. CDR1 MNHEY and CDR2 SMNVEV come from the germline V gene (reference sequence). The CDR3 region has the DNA TGTGCCAGCAGCACGGGACAGGGGTATCCCGGGAGGAACACCGGGGAGCTGTTTTTT. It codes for CASSTGQGYPGRNTGELFF.

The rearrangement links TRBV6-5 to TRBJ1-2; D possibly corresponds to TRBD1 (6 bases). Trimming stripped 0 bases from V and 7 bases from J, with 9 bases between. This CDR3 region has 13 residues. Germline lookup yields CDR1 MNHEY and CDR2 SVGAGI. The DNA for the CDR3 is TGTGCCAGCAGTTACTCAGGGGGTGGTGGCTACACCTTC. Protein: CASSYSGGGGYTF.

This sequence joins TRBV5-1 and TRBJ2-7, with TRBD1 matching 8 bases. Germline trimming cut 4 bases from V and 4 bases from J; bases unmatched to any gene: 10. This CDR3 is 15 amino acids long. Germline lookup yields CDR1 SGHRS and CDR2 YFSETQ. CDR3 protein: CASSVDRVAQYEQYF. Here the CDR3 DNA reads TGCGCCAGCAGCGTGGACAGGGTGGCCCAATACGAGCAGTACTTC.

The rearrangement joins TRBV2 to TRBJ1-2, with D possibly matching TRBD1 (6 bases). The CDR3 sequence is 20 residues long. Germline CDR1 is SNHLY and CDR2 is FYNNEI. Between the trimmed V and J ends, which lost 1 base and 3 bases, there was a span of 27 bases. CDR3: CASSEVPGGVLQGGYYGYTF. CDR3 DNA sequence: TGTGCCAGCAGTGAAGTGCCGGGAGGGGTACTACAGGGTGGTTACTATGGCTACACCTTC.

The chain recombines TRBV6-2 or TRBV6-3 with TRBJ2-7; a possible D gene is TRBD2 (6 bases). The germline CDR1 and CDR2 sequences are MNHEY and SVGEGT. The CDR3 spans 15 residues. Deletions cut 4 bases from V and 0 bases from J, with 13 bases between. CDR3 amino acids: CASSLWGGGSYEQYF. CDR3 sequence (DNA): TGTGCCAGCAGTTTGTGGGGAGGTGGCTCCTACGAGCAGTACTTC.

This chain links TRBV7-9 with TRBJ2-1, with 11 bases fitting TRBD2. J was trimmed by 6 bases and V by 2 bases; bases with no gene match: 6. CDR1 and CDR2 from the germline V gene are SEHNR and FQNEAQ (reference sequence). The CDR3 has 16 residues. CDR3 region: CASSLLEGLAANEQFF. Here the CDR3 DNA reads TGTGCCAGCAGCTTACTCGAGGGACTAGCGGCCAATGAGCAGTTCTTC.

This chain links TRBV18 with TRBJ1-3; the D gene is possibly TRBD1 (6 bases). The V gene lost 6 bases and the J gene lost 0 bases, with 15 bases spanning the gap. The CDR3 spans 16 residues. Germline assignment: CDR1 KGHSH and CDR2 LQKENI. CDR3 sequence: CASSPPGVGSGNTIYF. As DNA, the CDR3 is TGTGCCAGCTCGCCGCCAGGGGTTGGCTCTGGAAACACCATATATTTT.

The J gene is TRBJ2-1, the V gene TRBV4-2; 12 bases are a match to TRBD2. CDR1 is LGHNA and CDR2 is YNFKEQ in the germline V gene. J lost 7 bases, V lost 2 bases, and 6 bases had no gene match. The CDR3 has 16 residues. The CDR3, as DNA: TGTGCCAGCAGCCAACCCCTAGCGGGAGGGCGGAATGAGCAGTTCTTC. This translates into CASSQPLAGGRNEQFF.

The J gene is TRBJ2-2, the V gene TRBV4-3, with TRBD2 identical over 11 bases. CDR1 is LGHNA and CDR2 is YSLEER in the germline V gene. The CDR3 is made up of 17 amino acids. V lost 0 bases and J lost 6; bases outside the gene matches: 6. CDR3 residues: CASSQDRSSGRSGELFF. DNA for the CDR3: TGCGCCAGCAGCCAAGACCGGTCTAGCGGGAGGTCCGGGGAGCTGTTTTTT.

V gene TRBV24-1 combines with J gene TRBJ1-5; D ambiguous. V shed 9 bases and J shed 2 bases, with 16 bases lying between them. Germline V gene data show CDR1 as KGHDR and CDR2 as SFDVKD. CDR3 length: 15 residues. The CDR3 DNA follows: TGTGCCACCCCCCCGGGGAAATGGGGCAATCAGCCCCAGCATTTT. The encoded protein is CATPPGKWGNQPQHF.

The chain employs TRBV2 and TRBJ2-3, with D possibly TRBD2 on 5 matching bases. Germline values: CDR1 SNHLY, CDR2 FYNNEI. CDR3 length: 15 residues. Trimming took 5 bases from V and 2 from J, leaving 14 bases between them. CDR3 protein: CASSPQSGYTDTQYF. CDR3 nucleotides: TGTGCCAGCAGTCCACAGAGCGGATACACAGATACGCAGTATTTT.

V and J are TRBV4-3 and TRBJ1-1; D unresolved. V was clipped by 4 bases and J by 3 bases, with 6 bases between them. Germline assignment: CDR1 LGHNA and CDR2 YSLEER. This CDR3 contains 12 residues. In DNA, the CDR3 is TGCGCCAGCAGCCTGGACTACACTGAAGCTTTCTTT. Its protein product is CASSLDYTEAFF.

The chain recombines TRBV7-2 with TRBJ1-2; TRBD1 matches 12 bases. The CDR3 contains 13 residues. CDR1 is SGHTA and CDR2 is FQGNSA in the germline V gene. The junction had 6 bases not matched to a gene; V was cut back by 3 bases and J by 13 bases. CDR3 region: CASSFGTGGFFTF. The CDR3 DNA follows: TGTGCCAGCAGCTTTGGGACAGGGGGCTTTTTCACCTTC.